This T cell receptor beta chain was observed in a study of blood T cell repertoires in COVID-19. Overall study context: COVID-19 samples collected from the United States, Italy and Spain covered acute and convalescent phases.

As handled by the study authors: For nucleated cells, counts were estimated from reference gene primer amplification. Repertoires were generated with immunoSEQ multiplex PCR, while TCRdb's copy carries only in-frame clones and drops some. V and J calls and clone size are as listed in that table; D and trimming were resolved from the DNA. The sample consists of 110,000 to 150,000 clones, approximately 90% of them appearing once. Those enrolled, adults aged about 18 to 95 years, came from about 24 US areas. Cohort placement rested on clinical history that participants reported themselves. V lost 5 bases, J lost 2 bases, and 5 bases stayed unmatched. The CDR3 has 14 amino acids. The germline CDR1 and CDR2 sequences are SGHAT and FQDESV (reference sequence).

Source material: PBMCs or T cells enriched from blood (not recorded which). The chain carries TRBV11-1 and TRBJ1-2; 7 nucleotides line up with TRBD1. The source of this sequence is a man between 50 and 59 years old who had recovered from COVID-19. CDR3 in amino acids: CASSRDRANYGYTF. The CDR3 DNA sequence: TGTGCCAGCAGCCGCGACAGGGCAAACTATGGCTACACCTTC. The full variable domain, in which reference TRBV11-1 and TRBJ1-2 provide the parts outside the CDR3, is EAEVAQSPRYKITEKSQAVAFWCDPISGHATLYWYRQILGQGPELLVQFQDESVVDDSQLPKDRFSAERLKGVDSTLKIQPAELGDSAMYLCASSRDRANYGYTFGSGTRLTVV.